The T cell receptor (beta chain) under discussion was sequenced for a study of blood T cell repertoires in COVID-19. CDR1 and CDR2 from the germline V gene are SNHLY and FYNNEI. Trimming pared 6 bases from V and 4 bases from J, leaving 12 bases between. The CDR3 length is 14 residues. In the source study's methods: Reference gene primer amplification gave estimated nucleated cell counts. Generated by immunoSEQ multiplex PCR, the TCRdb table keeps only in-frame clones and is missing some. That table furnishes V, J and clone size, whereas the DNA furnished D and trimming. Seen here are about 140,000 clones, approximately 80% observed once, and the top ten hold approximately 3.6%.

V gene TRBV2 combines with J gene TRBJ2-2; a weak D match, TRBD1 (5 bases). The sequencing input was peripheral blood. The receptor was isolated from a man between 70 and 80 years old who had recovered from COVID-19. This CDR3 reads CASRQRTGTGELFF. The CDR3 nucleotides are TGTGCCAGCAGACAACGAACAGGCACCGGGGAGCTGTTTTTT.